Reported below is one T cell receptor beta chain. The CDR3 contains 16 residues. J lost 4 bases, V lost 5 bases, and 9 bases had no gene match. Germline V lookup: CDR1 SGHVS, CDR2 FQNEAQ. This table comes from immunoSEQ multiplex PCR, and its TCRdb copy is limited to in-frame clones, with some not included. In the table there are 25,000 to 40,000 clones, around 90% of which are singletons. This sample was included in a study of T cells in tuberculosis. This chain connects TRBV7-8 to TRBJ2-2; 8 nucleotides agree with TRBD2. Sequenced sample: PBMCs. This TCR derives from a donor aged 10-29 years with latent tuberculosis or without tuberculosis infection. Some clones in this sample may be carry-over from other donors' samples. CDR3 sequence (DNA): TGTGCCAGCAGCCCACTCCCGGGACTAGTCACCGGGGAGCTGTTTTTT. This translates into CASSPLPGLVTGELFF. The full variable domain, with the rest looked up from reference TRBV7-8 and TRBJ2-2, is GAGVSQSPRYKVAKRGQDVALRCDPISGHVSLFWYQQALGQGPEFLTYFQNEAQLDKSGLPSDRFFAERPEGSVSTLKIQRTQQEDSAVYLCASSPLPGLVTGELFFGEGSRLTVL.